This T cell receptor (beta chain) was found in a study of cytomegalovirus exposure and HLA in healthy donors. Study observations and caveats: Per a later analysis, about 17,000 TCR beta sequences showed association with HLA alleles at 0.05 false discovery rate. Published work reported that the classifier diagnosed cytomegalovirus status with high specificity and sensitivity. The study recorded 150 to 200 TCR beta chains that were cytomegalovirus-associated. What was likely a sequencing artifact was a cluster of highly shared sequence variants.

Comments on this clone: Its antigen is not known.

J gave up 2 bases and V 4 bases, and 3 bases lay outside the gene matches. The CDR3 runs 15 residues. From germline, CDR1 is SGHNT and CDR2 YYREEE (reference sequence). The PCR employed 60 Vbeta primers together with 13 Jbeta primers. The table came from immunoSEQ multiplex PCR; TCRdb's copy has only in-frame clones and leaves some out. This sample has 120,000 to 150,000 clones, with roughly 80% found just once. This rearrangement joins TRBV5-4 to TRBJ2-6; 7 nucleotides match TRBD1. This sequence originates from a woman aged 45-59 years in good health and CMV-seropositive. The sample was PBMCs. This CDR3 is CASSQGTAGANVLTF. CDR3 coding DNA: TGTGCCAGCAGCCAAGGGACAGCTGGGGCCAACGTCCTGACTTTC.